The 23 T cell receptor beta chains reported below all come from one sample, sequenced in a study of chemoradiotherapy in HPV16-positive cancers. The table came from immunoSEQ multiplex PCR; TCRdb's copy has only in-frame clones and leaves some out. The sample yields some 970 clones, over 70% seen once. Here the sequenced sample was tumor tissue, taken from a patient who underwent chemoradiotherapy. The receptors derive from a human donor with HPV-associated anogenital cancer.

Only a few counts were recorded for this clone. The genes are TRBV2 and TRBJ2-5; D is perhaps TRBD1 (5 bases). V lost 5 bases and J 11 bases, leaving 15 bases between the germline ends. The CDR3 is 12 amino acids. Germline V CDR1 and CDR2: SNHLY, FYNNEI. CDR3 coding DNA: TGTGCCAGCAGTAGGAAGGGGCGTGAGCAGTACTTC. Amino acids: CASSRKGREQYF. Using reference TRBV2 and TRBJ2-5 for the parts outside the CDR3, the full variable domain is EPEVTQTPSHQVTQMGQEVILRCVPISNHLYFYWYRQILGQKVEFLVSFYNNEISEKSEIFDDQFSVERPDGSNFTLKIRSTKLEDSAMYFCASSRKGREQYFGPGTRLLVL.

CDR3 sequence: CASSLEQQGGADEQYF. Written as DNA, the CDR3 is TGTGCCAGCAGCTTAGAACAACAGGGGGGAGCGGACGAGCAGTACTTC. The V call is TRBV13, the J call TRBJ2-7; 8 bases agree with TRBD1. Unmatched junction bases numbered 10, after V lost 1 base and J lost 5 bases. The CDR3 is 16 amino acids. The germline V gene has CDR1 PRHDT and CDR2 FYEKMQ (reference sequence).

CDR3 region: CASSIGTGGDEQYF. The CDR3 nucleotides are TGTGCCAGTAGTATAGGGACAGGAGGGGACGAGCAGTACTTC. The chain has TRBV19 and TRBJ2-7; D possibly corresponds to TRBD1 (7 bases). The V end lost 1 base, the J end lost 5 bases, and 12 bases lay between the germline ends. The germline V gene has CDR1 LNHDA and CDR2 SQIVND (reference sequence). The CDR3 has 14 amino acids.

The chain joins TRBV28 to TRBJ2-7, with TRBD1 matching 8 bases. Per germline, CDR1 MDHEN and CDR2 SYDVKM. The V gene end was trimmed by 8 bases and the J gene end by 0 bases; junction bases not matched to a gene: 9. The CDR3 runs 15 residues. The CDR3 loop reads CASLGQASSSYEQYF. The DNA for the CDR3 is TGTGCCAGCCTGGGACAGGCCTCTAGCTCCTACGAGCAGTACTTC.

The J gene is TRBJ2-7, the V gene TRBV6-1, with TRBD2 as a possible D gene (7 bases). The CDR3 contains 15 residues. CDR1 is MNHNS, CDR2 SASEGT, per germline. With 0 bases removed from V and 5 bases from J, the gap between germline ends came to 14 bases. The CDR3 region has the DNA TGTGCCAGCAGTGAAGCGGAGGGGGGGCGGAACGAGCAGTACTTC. This translates into CASSEAEGGRNEQYF.

The rearrangement joins TRBV10-1 to TRBJ1-6; D gene uncertain. Between the trimmed V and J ends, which lost 0 bases and 9 bases, there was a span of 6 bases. CDR1 and CDR2 from the germline V gene are WNHNN and SYGVQD (reference sequence). This CDR3 region has 13 residues. CDR3 protein: CASSESGVSPLHF. CDR3 sequence (DNA): TGCGCCAGCAGTGAGTCCGGAGTTTCACCCCTCCACTTT.

The chain links TRBV5-1 to TRBJ2-3; D gene uncertain. Germline loops: CDR1 SGHRS, CDR2 YFSETQ. The CDR3 has 14 amino acids. V lost 1 base and J lost 0, with 6 bases in between. CDR3: CASSLLLSTDTQYF. The CDR3 DNA is TGCGCCAGCAGCTTGCTATTAAGCACAGATACGCAGTATTTT.

Only a few counts were recorded for this clone. The V and J genes are TRBV5-1 and TRBJ1-2; tentative D call: TRBD1 (5 bases). Germline V lookup: CDR1 SGHRS, CDR2 YFSETQ. This CDR3 region has 16 residues. Trimming took 2 bases from V and 2 from J, leaving 16 bases between them. This CDR3 is CASSFFGGTENYGYTF. The DNA of the CDR3 is TGCGCCAGCAGCTTCTTCGGCGGGACCGAAAACTATGGCTACACCTTC.

This rearrangement joins TRBV9 to TRBJ2-3; D is ambiguous. The CDR3 totals 17 residues. V was cut by 0 bases and J by 3 bases, with 17 bases left in between. CDR1 and CDR2 from the germline V gene are SGDLS and YYNGEE. Here the CDR3 DNA reads TGTGCCAGCAGCGTAGGGGGATCGGCTGACTTTACAGATACGCAGTATTTT. Amino acid sequence: CASSVGGSADFTDTQYF.

The chain recombines TRBV19 with TRBJ1-1, with 7 positions matching TRBD1. The CDR3 totals 14 residues. The germline CDR1 and CDR2 sequences are LNHDA and SQIVND (reference sequence). V dropped 5 bases and J dropped 5; count of bases not matched to a gene: 8. Here the CDR3 reads CASSFDRARTEAFF. The DNA of the CDR3 is TGTGCCAGTAGTTTTGACAGGGCCCGGACTGAAGCTTTCTTT.

This chain connects TRBV14 to TRBJ1-4; 9 bases align to TRBD1. J was trimmed by 14 bases and V by 1 base; bases with no gene match: 23. The CDR3 has 19 residues. Germline assignment: CDR1 SGHDN and CDR2 FVKESK. The CDR3 sequence: CASSQAQIWGQGFSPGLFF. The CDR3 DNA reads TGTGCCAGCAGCCAAGCCCAGATATGGGGACAGGGTTTTAGCCCAGGGCTGTTTTTT.

The V and J genes are TRBV11-2 and TRBJ2-3; D not certain. CDR1 and CDR2 (germline): SGHAT, FQNNGV. V lost 1 base and J 4 bases, leaving 3 bases between the germline ends. The length of the CDR3 is 12 residues. The CDR3 nucleotides are TGTGCCAGCAGCTTAGGGCCAGATACGCAGTATTTT. Encoded protein: CASSLGPDTQYF. The variable domain in full, completed from reference TRBV11-2 and TRBJ2-3, reads EAGVAQSPRYKIIEKRQSVAFWCNPISGHATLYWYQQILGQGPKLLIQFQNNGVVDDSQLPKDRFSAERLKGVDSTLKIQPAKLEDSAVYLCASSLGPDTQYFGPGTRLTVL.

This rearrangement joins TRBV6-4 to TRBJ2-1, with D maybe TRBD1 (5 bases). In germline, CDR1 is MRHNA, CDR2 SNTAGT. Trimming removed 2 bases at V and 0 bases at J, with 8 bases between. The CDR3 is 15 residues long. CDR3 in amino acids: CASSDGAGSYNEQFF. CDR3 nucleotide sequence: TGTGCCAGCAGTGACGGGGCAGGCTCCTACAATGAGCAGTTCTTC.

The chain recombines TRBV7-9 with TRBJ2-7; D is undetermined. Trimming stripped 4 bases from V and 2 bases from J, with 18 bases between. The germline V gene has CDR1 SEHNR and CDR2 FQNEAQ (reference sequence). The CDR3 runs 16 residues. CDR3 protein: CASSSRVVSLAYEQYF. The CDR3 nucleotides are TGTGCCAGCAGCTCCCGGGTCGTTTCTCTGGCCTACGAGCAGTACTTC.

CDR3 protein: CASSSSTGNRNIQYF. CDR3 coding DNA: TGTGCCAGCAGCTCAAGTACAGGCAACCGAAACATTCAGTACTTC. The chain employs TRBV5-4 and TRBJ2-4; D might be TRBD1 (5 bases). Between the trimmed V and J ends, which lost 3 bases and 6 bases, there was a span of 16 bases. The CDR3 length is 15 residues. The germline V gene has CDR1 SGHNT and CDR2 YYREEE (reference sequence).

The V call is TRBV6-1, the J call TRBJ1-6; the D is unclear. In germline, CDR1 is MNHNS, CDR2 SASEGT. The CDR3 contains 12 residues. V gave up 5 bases and J gave up 6 bases, with 5 bases separating them. The CDR3, as DNA: TGTGCCAGCAGTATGGGTAATTCACCCCTCCACTTT. Its translation is CASSMGNSPLHF.

This chain uses TRBV5-5 with TRBJ2-7; TRBD1 agrees at 8 bases. The germline gives CDR1 SGHKS, CDR2 YYEKEE (reference sequence). The CDR3 totals 16 residues. After removal of 5 bases from V and 2 bases from J, the junction contained 12 bases not matched to a gene. For the CDR3, the DNA is TGTGCCAGCAGTTTCGGAGACAGGGGACCCCCCTACGAGCAGTACTTC. Translating gives CASSFGDRGPPYEQYF.

J is TRBJ2-7 and V is TRBV11-1; D gene ambiguous. V lost 0 bases to trimming and J lost 6 bases, with 12 bases between them. The CDR3 covers 14 residues. CDR1 is SGHAT, CDR2 FQDESV, per germline (reference sequence). The CDR3 loop is CASSLAGNQREQYF. The CDR3 DNA follows: TGTGCCAGCAGCTTAGCAGGGAACCAACGCGAGCAGTACTTC.

In its sample, this clone was seen a few times. The chain recombines TRBV28 with TRBJ1-2; D gene uncertain. Trimming took 2 bases from V and 7 from J, leaving 8 bases between them. Germline CDR1 and CDR2: MDHEN and SYDVKM. The CDR3 is made up of 12 amino acids. The CDR3 DNA reads TGTGCCAGCAGTTTAAGGAGATCTGGCTACACCTTC. Its translation is CASSLRRSGYTF.

This rearrangement joins TRBV28 to TRBJ1-1; D might be TRBD1 (5 bases). Trimming took 2 bases from V and 1 from J, leaving 14 bases between them. Germline-derived CDR1 and CDR2 are MDHEN and SYDVKM. The CDR3 loop spans 16 amino acids. CDR3 loop: CASSLGQGQGNTEAFF. The CDR3 DNA reads TGTGCCAGCAGTTTAGGGCAGGGCCAGGGGAACACTGAAGCTTTCTTT.

V and J are TRBV7-2 and TRBJ1-6, with 7 bases fitting TRBD1. The CDR3 runs to 13 residues. J lost 12 bases, V lost 2 bases, and 4 bases had no gene match. Germline V CDR1 and CDR2: SGHTA, FQGNSA. As DNA, the CDR3 is TGTGCCAGCAGCTTATACACAGGGGAACCCCTCCACTTT. It is translated as CASSLYTGEPLHF. Full variable domain (rest looked up from reference TRBV7-2 and TRBJ1-6): GAGVSQSPSNKVTEKGKDVELRCDPISGHTALYWYRQSLGQGLEFLIYFQGNSAPDKSGLPSDRFSAERTGGSVSTLTIQRTQQEDSAVYLCASSLYTGEPLHFGNGTRLTVT.

This clone was detected once. The chain carries TRBV4-1 and TRBJ2-7, with 8 bases fitting TRBD2. Germline V gives CDR1 MGHRA, CDR2 YSYEKL. The CDR3 is 14 residues long. V lost 0 bases, J lost 5 bases, and 3 bases stayed unmatched. The CDR3 loop reads CASSQDRGGDEQYF. DNA for the CDR3: TGCGCCAGCAGCCAAGATCGGGGGGGGGACGAGCAGTACTTC.

This clone was found a few times. This chain uses TRBV6-6 with TRBJ2-3, with D unresolved. The germline CDR1 and CDR2 sequences are MNHNY and SVGAGI (reference sequence). With 7 bases removed from V and 3 bases from J, the gap between germline ends came to 2 bases. The CDR3 loop spans 10 amino acids. In DNA form, the CDR3 reads TGTGCCAGCAAAACAGATACGCAGTATTTT. Residues: CASKTDTQYF.